This T cell receptor (beta chain) was recorded in a study of blood T cells in healthy people across ages. Study-wide background: When template switching was applied, about one barcoded beta molecule was captured per two T cells. Study-level points and caveats: With unsorted PBMCs, a conclusive comparison of naive versus antigen-experienced cells was not possible.

Trimming took 0 bases from V and 4 from J, leaving 9 bases between them. Germline lookup yields CDR1 LGHDT and CDR2 YNNKEL (reference sequence). CDR3 length equals 14 residues. A second PCR, run for about 7 to 11 cycles, used a sample-barcoded 5' primer plus a J-beta primer mix. TCRdb reprocessed the 5' RACE reads via MiXCR and lists one record per CDR3 protein. Of approximately 1.5 million distinct CDR3 sequences listed, roughly 30% are singletons. PBMCs numbering at least 6.5 million were isolated per sample. The extraction recovered at least 6 micrograms of total RNA per sample. A remark on this clonotype: No antigen is known for it.

The gene calls are TRBV3-1 and TRBJ1-2; D uncertain. The receptor was isolated from a woman aged 25 to 39 in good health. The specimen was blood. The CDR3 reads CASSQDKGIYGYTF. DNA of the CDR3: TGTGCCAGCAGCCAAGATAAAGGGATCTATGGCTACACCTTC. The whole variable domain, filled in from reference TRBV3-1 and TRBJ1-2, reads DTAVSQTPKYLVTQMGNDKSIKCEQNLGHDTMYWYKQDSKKFLKIMFSYNNKELIINETVPNRFSPKSPDKAHLNLHINSLELGDSAVYFCASSQDKGIYGYTFGSGTRLTVV.